What follows are 20 T cell receptor beta chains derived from one specimen sequenced in a study of OX40 agonist ivuxolimab in advanced cancers. Repertoires were generated with immunoSEQ multiplex PCR, while TCRdb's copy carries only in-frame clones and drops some. Among 90,000 to 100,000 clones, approximately 89% were seen once, and the ten largest hold under 0.35%. Sequencing was performed on CD4+ or CD8+ T cells sorted from blood, taken in a trial of the OX40 agonist ivuxolimab. The receptor set was obtained from an adult with an advanced solid tumor such as melanoma, head and neck, liver or kidney cancer.

This clone came up a few times. The chain uses TRBV6-6 and TRBJ2-7; the D is unclear. V gave up 4 bases and J gave up 7 bases, with 11 bases separating them. CDR3 size: 12 residues. The V gene's germline CDR1 is MNHNY and CDR2 SVGAGI (reference sequence). The CDR3: CASSSSSREQYF. CDR3 nucleotides: TGTGCCAGCAGTTCCAGCTCTCGGGAGCAGTACTTC.

V usage is TRBV29-1 and J usage is TRBJ2-5, with a tentative D call TRBD1 (6 bases). Germline V gene data show CDR1 as SQVTM and CDR2 as ANQGSEA. V lost 3 bases to trimming and J lost 4 bases, with 12 bases between them. This CDR3 has 13 amino acids. The DNA for the CDR3 is TGCAGCGTTGATTTGGGGGCCTCAGAGACCCAGTACTTC. Its translation is CSVDLGASETQYF. Combining the CDR3 with reference TRBV29-1 and TRBJ2-5 gives the whole variable domain SAVISQKPSRDICQRGTSLTIQCQVDSQVTMMFWYRQQPGQSLTLIATANQGSEATYESGFVIDKFPISRPNLTFSTLTVSNMSPEDSSIYLCSVDLGASETQYFGPGTRLLVL.

This clone was counted a single time. This chain uses TRBV29-1 with TRBJ2-7; TRBD1 agrees at 7 bases. The CDR3 spans 15 residues. Germline V lookup: CDR1 SQVTM, CDR2 ANQGSEA. The junction had 15 bases not matched to a gene; V was cut back by 7 bases and J by 3 bases. CDR3 coding DNA: TGCAGCGCCCGAGGGGGCAGGGATGATCACTACGAGCAGTACTTC. Amino acids: CSARGGRDDHYEQYF.

The rearrangement joins TRBV7-9 to TRBJ1-1, with D tentatively TRBD1 (6 bases). Germline loops: CDR1 SEHNR, CDR2 FQNEAQ (reference sequence). This CDR3 region has 14 residues. Trimming pared 5 bases from V and 1 base from J, leaving 11 bases between. For the CDR3, the DNA is TGTGCCAGCAGCCTAAAGACAGGGAACACTGAAGCTTTCTTT. Its translation is CASSLKTGNTEAFF.

The rearrangement joins TRBV6-6 to TRBJ1-1; 9 bases fit TRBD1. The CDR3 sequence is 15 residues long. V gave up 2 bases and J gave up 3 bases; unmatched junction bases: 4. The germline CDR1 and CDR2 sequences are MNHNY and SVGAGI (reference sequence). The CDR3 is CASSYTGGGDTEAFF. As DNA, the CDR3 is TGTGCCAGCAGTTACACAGGGGGCGGTGACACTGAAGCTTTCTTT.

The chain employs TRBV19 and TRBJ2-5; 16 positions agree with TRBD2. The CDR3 extends over 17 amino acids. After removal of 5 bases from V and 5 bases from J, the junction contained 8 bases not matched to a gene. Germline V gene sequence: CDR1 LNHDA, CDR2 SQIVND (reference sequence). The CDR3 here is CASSPGLAGGSTETQYF. The CDR3 nucleotides read TGTGCCAGTAGTCCGGGACTAGCGGGGGGGTCCACCGAGACCCAGTACTTC.

This chain links TRBV7-3 with TRBJ1-5, with 8 bases identical to TRBD1. Germline assignment: CDR1 SGHTA and CDR2 FQGTGA. There are 14 residues in the CDR3. V lost 4 bases and J lost 6; bases outside the gene matches: 5. The CDR3 protein is CASSSRQGPQPQHF. For the CDR3, the DNA is TGTGCCAGCAGCTCCCGACAGGGGCCTCAGCCCCAGCATTTT.

This chain uses TRBV7-6 with TRBJ2-3, with D unresolved. The length of the CDR3 is 14 residues. Trimming cost V 4 bases and J 6 bases, with 14 bases left between them. Looked up from germline, CDR1 is SGHVS and CDR2 is FNYEAQ. The CDR3 coding sequence is TGTGCCAGCAGCTCGACCCGGTTGTCGGATACGCAGTATTTT. Translating it yields CASSSTRLSDTQYF.

The chain uses TRBV29-1 and TRBJ2-2; 9 positions agree with TRBD1. Germline trimming cut 4 bases from V and 4 bases from J; bases unmatched to any gene: 7. Germline V gene lookup returns CDR1 SQVTM and CDR2 ANQGSEA. The CDR3 is made up of 15 amino acids. CDR3 amino acids: CSVVPDRGGTGELFF. DNA of the CDR3: TGCAGCGTTGTCCCAGACAGGGGGGGCACCGGGGAGCTGTTTTTT.

The V gene is TRBV7-3, the J gene TRBJ2-3, with unresolved D. This CDR3 spans 14 amino acids. Germline lookup yields CDR1 SGHTA and CDR2 FQGTGA. V was clipped by 1 base and J by 4 bases, with 9 bases between them. The chain's CDR3 is CASSLMARADTQYF. The CDR3 DNA reads as TGTGCCAGCAGCTTAATGGCCCGGGCAGATACGCAGTATTTT.

V is TRBV27 and J is TRBJ1-2, with a tentative D call TRBD1 (6 bases). Trimming stripped 10 bases from V and 2 bases from J, with 14 bases between. CDR1 is MNHEY, CDR2 SMNVEV, per germline (reference sequence). The CDR3 has 13 amino acids. CDR3 bases: TGTGCCACCCAGGGGAAGGGGAACTATGGCTACACCTTC. It is translated as CATQGKGNYGYTF.

This chain connects TRBV7-2 to TRBJ1-5; TRBD1 is a possible D gene (5 bases). The CDR3 contains 13 residues. Germline lookup yields CDR1 SGHTA and CDR2 FQGNSA. The V end lost 2 bases, the J end lost 5 bases, and 7 bases lay between the germline ends. The CDR3 coding sequence is TGTGCCAGCAGCTTATTCAGGGATCAGCCCCAGCATTTT. Amino acids: CASSLFRDQPQHF.

This chain uses TRBV5-1 with TRBJ1-5; D is uncertain. Trimming left V 0 bases short and J 3 bases short, with 7 bases between. This CDR3 has 14 amino acids. Germline loops: CDR1 SGHRS, CDR2 YFSETQ. The CDR3 loop is CASSLDGPNQPQHF. In DNA, the CDR3 is TGCGCCAGCAGCTTGGACGGGCCCAATCAGCCCCAGCATTTT.

The genes are TRBV7-9 and TRBJ1-2, with D possibly matching TRBD1 (5 bases). The V gene's germline CDR1 is SEHNR and CDR2 FQNEAQ (reference sequence). The length of the CDR3 is 15 residues. The V end was cut by 1 base, the J end by 0 bases, with 9 bases between. CDR3 in amino acids: CASSLVGPSNYGYTF. In DNA form, the CDR3 reads TGTGCCAGCAGCTTAGTGGGGCCCTCTAACTATGGCTACACCTTC.

The J gene is TRBJ2-2, the V gene TRBV7-2; D unclear. Trimming removed 5 bases at V and 6 bases at J, with 10 bases between. CDR1 SGHTA and CDR2 FQGNSA come from the germline V gene. The CDR3 runs to 13 residues. CDR3 sequence: CASSPAAAGELFF. In DNA, the CDR3 is TGTGCCAGCAGCCCCGCCGCAGCCGGGGAGCTGTTTTTT.

Here the CDR3 reads CASSVQGIQETQYF. The CDR3 nucleotides read TGCGCCAGCAGCGTACAGGGGATCCAAGAGACCCAGTACTTC. This rearrangement joins TRBV5-1 to TRBJ2-5; 7 nucleotides match TRBD1. V trimming: 4 bases; J trimming: 1 base; junction bases outside the gene matches: 4. The V gene's germline CDR1 is SGHRS and CDR2 YFSETQ. The CDR3 runs to 14 residues.

V and J are TRBV7-2 and TRBJ2-3; the match to TRBD2 covers 13 bases. The CDR3 is 16 amino acids. In germline, CDR1 is SGHTA, CDR2 FQGNSA. Trimming took 5 bases from V and 3 from J; bases not matched to a gene: 5. CDR3 in DNA: TGTGCCAGCAGCCCCCGACTAGCGGGGGGAACAGATACGCAGTATTTT. It yields the protein CASSPRLAGGTDTQYF. Together with reference TRBV7-2 and TRBJ2-3, the CDR3 gives the full variable domain: GAGVSQSPSNKVTEKGKDVELRCDPISGHTALYWYRQSLGQGLEFLIYFQGNSAPDKSGLPSDRFSAERTGGSVSTLTIQRTQQEDSAVYLCASSPRLAGGTDTQYFGPGTRLTVL.

The chain joins TRBV9 to TRBJ2-5; D gene unclear. Germline V CDR1 and CDR2: SGDLS, YYNGEE. This CDR3 has 13 residues. Trimming took off 0 bases at V and 1 base at J, with 4 bases between the two ends. In nucleotides, the CDR3 is TGTGCCAGCAGCGTAGGGGGCCAAGAGACCCAGTACTTC. Protein: CASSVGGQETQYF.

This chain uses TRBV6-5 with TRBJ2-3, with 8 bases matching TRBD2. J gave up 4 bases and V 6 bases, and 6 bases lay outside the gene matches. Looked up from germline, CDR1 is MNHEY and CDR2 is SVGAGI. The CDR3 totals 14 residues. This CDR3 is CASRSGGPSDTQYF. DNA for the CDR3: TGTGCCAGCAGGTCGGGGGGGCCTTCAGATACGCAGTATTTT.

This clone was picked up one time. CDR3: CASSLVAAAEAFF. Here the CDR3 DNA reads TGTGCCAGCAGCTTAGTTGCAGCAGCTGAAGCTTTCTTT. The rearrangement joins TRBV11-3 to TRBJ1-1; no reliable D call. V was pared by 1 base and J by 6 bases, with 9 bases between. Germline CDR1 SGHNT, CDR2 YENEEA. This CDR3 is built from 13 residues. Looking up the rest from reference TRBV11-3 and TRBJ1-1 gives the full variable domain: EAGVVQSPRYKIIEKKQPVAFWCNPISGHNTLYWYLQNLGQGPELLIRYENEEAVDDSQLPKDRFSAERLKGVDSTLKIQPAELGDSAVYLCASSLVAAAEAFFGQGTRLTVV.